This TCR beta chain was recorded in a study of T cell responses to AZD1222 COVID-19 vaccine. Study findings and constraints: Donors skewed white British and female; clonal diversity was possibly underestimated. Spike-specific TCR breadth and depth rose after two AZD1222 doses. Spike was spanned by vaccine-associated CD4 TCRs, which were dominant at 160-218 and 743-854. Scientists sampled the repertoires only once the peak T cell response had passed.

Sequenced by immunoSEQ multiplex PCR; TCRdb stores in-frame clones only, minus some. This table holds about 150,000 clones, 85% to 90% found once. To note about this clone: What it binds is not known.

The V end lost 4 bases, the J end lost 5 bases, and 6 bases lay between the germline ends. The germline V gene has CDR1 MNHNY and CDR2 SVGAGI (reference sequence). This CDR3 has 12 amino acids. The sequence came from an adult in good health. The sample consisted of peripheral blood, taken on day 0 of MenACWY control vaccination. The chain links TRBV6-6 to TRBJ2-1; D is unresolved. CDR3: CASSSNHNEQFF. CDR3 DNA sequence: TGTGCCAGCAGTTCTAACCACAATGAGCAGTTCTTC.